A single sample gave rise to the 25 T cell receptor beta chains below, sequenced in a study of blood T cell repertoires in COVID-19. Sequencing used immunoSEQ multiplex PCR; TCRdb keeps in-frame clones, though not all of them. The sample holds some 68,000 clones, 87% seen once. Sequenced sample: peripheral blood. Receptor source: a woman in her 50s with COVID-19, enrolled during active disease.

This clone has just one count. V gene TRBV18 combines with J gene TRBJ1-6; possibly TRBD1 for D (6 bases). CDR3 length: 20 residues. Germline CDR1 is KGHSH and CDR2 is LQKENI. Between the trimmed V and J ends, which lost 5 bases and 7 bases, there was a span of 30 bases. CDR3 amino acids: CASSSLRTDSYQGSNSPLHF. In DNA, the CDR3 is TGTGCCAGCTCATCCCTCCGGACCGACAGTTATCAGGGGAGCAATTCACCCCTCCACTTT. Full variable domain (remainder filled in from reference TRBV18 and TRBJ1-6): NAGVMQNPRHLVRRRGQEARLRCSPMKGHSHVYWYRQLPEEGLKFMVYLQKENIIDESGMPKERFSAEFPKEGPSILRIQQVVRGDSAAYFCASSSLRTDSYQGSNSPLHFGNGTRLTVT.

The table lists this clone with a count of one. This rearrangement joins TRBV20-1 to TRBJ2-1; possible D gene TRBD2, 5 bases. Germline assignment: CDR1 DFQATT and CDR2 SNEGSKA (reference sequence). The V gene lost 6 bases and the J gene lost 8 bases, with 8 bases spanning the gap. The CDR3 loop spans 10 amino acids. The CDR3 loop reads CSARGHEQFF. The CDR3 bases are TGCAGTGCCCGCGGGCATGAGCAGTTCTTC.

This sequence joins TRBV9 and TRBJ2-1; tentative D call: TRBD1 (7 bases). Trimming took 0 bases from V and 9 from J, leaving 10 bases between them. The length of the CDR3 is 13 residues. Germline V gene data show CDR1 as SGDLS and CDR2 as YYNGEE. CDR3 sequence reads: CASSVGQGGEQFF. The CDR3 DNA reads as TGTGCCAGCAGCGTAGGACAGGGAGGTGAGCAGTTCTTC.

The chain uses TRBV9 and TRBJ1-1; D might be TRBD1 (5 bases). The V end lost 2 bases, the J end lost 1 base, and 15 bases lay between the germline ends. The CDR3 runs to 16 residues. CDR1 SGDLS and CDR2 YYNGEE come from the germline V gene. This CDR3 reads CASSVGLGQANTEAFF. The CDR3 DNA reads TGTGCCAGCAGCGTTGGGCTGGGGCAGGCGAACACTGAAGCTTTCTTT.

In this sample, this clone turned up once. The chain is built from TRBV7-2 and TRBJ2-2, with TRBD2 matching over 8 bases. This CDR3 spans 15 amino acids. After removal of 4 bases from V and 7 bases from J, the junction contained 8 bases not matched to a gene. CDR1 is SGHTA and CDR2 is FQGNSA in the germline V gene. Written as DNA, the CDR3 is TGTGCCAGCAGCTCCCGAAGCGGGAGAATCGGGGAGCTGTTTTTT. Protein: CASSSRSGRIGELFF.

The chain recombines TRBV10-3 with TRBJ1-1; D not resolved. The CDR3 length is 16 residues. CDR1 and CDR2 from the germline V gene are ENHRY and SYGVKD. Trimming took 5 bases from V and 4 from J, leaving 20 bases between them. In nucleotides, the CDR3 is TGTGCCATCAGTACCTTCTACAAGGGCAGCGGCACTGAAGCTTTCTTT. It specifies CAISTFYKGSGTEAFF.

The CDR3 loop is CASSSPRGQAFF. The CDR3 DNA reads TGTGCCAGCAGCTCCCCCAGGGGGCAGGCTTTCTTT. This chain joins TRBV7-6 and TRBJ1-1, with 8 nucleotides matching TRBD1. CDR1 is SGHVS and CDR2 is FNYEAQ in the germline V gene. J was trimmed by 11 bases and V by 4 bases; bases with no gene match: 6. There are 12 residues in the CDR3.

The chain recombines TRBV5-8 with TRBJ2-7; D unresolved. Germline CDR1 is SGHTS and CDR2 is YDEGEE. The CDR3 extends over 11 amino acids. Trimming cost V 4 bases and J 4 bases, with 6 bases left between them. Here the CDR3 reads CASSPIYEQYF. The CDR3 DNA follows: TGTGCCAGCAGCCCCATTTACGAGCAGTACTTC.

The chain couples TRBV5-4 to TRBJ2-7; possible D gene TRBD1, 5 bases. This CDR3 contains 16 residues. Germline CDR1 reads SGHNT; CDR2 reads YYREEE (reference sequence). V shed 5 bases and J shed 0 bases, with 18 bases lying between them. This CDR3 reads CASSFDRQLISYEQYF. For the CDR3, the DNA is TGTGCCAGCAGTTTTGACAGACAACTTATCTCCTACGAGCAGTACTTC.

The CDR3 nucleotides are TGTGCCAGCAGCCCAAATAGCGGGATGGGCTACAATGAGCAGTTCTTC. Its protein is CASSPNSGMGYNEQFF. This chain joins TRBV7-9 and TRBJ2-1; TRBD2 matches at 8 bases. Germline lookup yields CDR1 SEHNR and CDR2 FQNEAQ (reference sequence). The CDR3 contains 16 residues. The J segment lost 3 bases and the V segment lost 5 bases, leaving 9 bases of the junction unmatched.

This CDR3 reads CASSQDNPSSGAFTGELFF. The DNA of the CDR3 is TGTGCCAGCAGCCAAGATAACCCAAGCAGCGGGGCCTTCACCGGGGAGCTGTTTTTT. The chain combines TRBV4-2 with TRBJ2-2; 7 nucleotides line up with TRBD2. The V gene end was trimmed by 0 bases and the J gene end by 4 bases; junction bases not matched to a gene: 14. Germline CDR1 LGHNA, CDR2 YNFKEQ. The CDR3 is 19 amino acids.

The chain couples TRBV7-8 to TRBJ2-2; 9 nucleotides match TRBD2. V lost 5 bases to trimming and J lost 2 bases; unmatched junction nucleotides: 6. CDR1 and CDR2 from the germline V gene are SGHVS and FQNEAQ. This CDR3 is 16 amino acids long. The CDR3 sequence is CASSPLAGLNTGELFF. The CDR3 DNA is TGTGCCAGCAGCCCTCTAGCGGGGCTCAACACCGGGGAGCTGTTTTTT.

The CDR3 protein is CASSPTDRNEQYF. The CDR3 coding sequence is TGCGCCAGCAGCCCGACAGACAGGAACGAGCAGTACTTC. This chain uses TRBV5-1 with TRBJ2-7, with a possible D match to TRBD1 (6 bases). The CDR3 runs to 13 residues. The V gene's germline CDR1 is SGHRS and CDR2 YFSETQ. V gave up 4 bases and J gave up 5 bases, with 13 bases separating them.

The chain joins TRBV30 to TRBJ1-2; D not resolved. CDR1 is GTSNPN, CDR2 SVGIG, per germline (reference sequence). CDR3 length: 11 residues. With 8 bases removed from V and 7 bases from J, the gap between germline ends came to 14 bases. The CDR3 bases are TGTGCCCGACTTCTGGAGCGTGGCTACACCTTC. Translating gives CARLLERGYTF.

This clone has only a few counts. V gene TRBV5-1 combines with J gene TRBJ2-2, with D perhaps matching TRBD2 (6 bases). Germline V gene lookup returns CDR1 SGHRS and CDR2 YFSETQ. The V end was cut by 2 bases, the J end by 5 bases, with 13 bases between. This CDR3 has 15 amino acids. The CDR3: CASSFIMGGTGELFF. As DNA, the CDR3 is TGCGCCAGCAGCTTTATTATGGGGGGTACCGGGGAGCTGTTTTTT.

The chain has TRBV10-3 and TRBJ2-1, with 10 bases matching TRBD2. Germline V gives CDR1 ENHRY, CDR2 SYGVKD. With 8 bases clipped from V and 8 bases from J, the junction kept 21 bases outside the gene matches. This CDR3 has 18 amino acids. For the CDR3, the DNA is TGTGCCATCCGTCCCAAGGGGCCCCTAGCGGGAGCCCTCGATGAGCAGTTCTTC. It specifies CAIRPKGPLAGALDEQFF.

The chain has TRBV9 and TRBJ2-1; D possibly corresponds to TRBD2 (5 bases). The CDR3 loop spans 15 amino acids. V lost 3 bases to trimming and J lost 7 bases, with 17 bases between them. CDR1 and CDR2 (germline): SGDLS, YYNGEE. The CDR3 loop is CASSAQLRVGNEQFF. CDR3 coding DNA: TGTGCCAGCAGCGCCCAGCTGAGGGTAGGGAATGAGCAGTTCTTC. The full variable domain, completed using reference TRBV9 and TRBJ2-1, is DSGVTQTPKHLITATGQRVTLRCSPRSGDLSVYWYQQSLDQGLQFLIQYYNGEERAKGNILERFSAQQFPDLHSELNLSSLELGDSALYFCASSAQLRVGNEQFFGPGTRLTVL.

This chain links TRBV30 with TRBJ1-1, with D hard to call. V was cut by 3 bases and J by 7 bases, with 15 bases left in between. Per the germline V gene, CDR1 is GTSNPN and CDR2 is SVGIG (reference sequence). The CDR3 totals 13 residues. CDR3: CAWRTPPGNEAFF. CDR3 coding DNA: TGTGCCTGGAGAACACCCCCCGGGAATGAAGCTTTCTTT.

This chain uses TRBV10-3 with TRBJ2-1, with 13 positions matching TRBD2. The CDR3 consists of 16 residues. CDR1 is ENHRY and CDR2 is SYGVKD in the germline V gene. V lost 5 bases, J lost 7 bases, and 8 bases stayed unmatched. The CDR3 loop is CAISRTSGRAMNEQFF. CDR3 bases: TGTGCCATCAGTCGAACTAGCGGGAGGGCCATGAATGAGCAGTTCTTC.

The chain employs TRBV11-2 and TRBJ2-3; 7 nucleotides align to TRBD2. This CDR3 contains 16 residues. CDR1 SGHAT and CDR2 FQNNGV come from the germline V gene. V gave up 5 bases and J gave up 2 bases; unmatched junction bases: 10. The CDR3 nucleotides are TGTGCCAGCAGCCCATCCAGGCTAGCGGCCACAGATACGCAGTATTTT. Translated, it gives CASSPSRLAATDTQYF.

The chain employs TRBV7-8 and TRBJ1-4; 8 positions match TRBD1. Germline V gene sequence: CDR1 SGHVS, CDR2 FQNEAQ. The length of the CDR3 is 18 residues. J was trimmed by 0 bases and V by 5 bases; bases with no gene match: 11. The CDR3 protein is CASSAPGQEGATNEKLFF. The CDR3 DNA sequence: TGTGCCAGCAGCGCTCCGGGACAGGAAGGCGCAACTAATGAAAAACTGTTTTTT.

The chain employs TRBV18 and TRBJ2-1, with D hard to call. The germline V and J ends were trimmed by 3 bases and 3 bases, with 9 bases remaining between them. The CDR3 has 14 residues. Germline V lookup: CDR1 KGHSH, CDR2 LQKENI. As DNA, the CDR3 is TGTGCCAGCTCACCGGTCGCGAACTACAATGAGCAGTTCTTC. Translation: CASSPVANYNEQFF.

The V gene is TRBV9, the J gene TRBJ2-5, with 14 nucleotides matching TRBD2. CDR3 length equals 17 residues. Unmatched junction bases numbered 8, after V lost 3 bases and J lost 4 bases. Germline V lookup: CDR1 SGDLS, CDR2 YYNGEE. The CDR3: CASSGGGLAGVGETQYF. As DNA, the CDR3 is TGTGCCAGCAGCGGGGGGGGACTAGCGGGAGTGGGAGAGACCCAGTACTTC.

DNA for the CDR3: TGTGCCTGGAGTGTACAGAGCGGGAGTGCAGATACGCAGTATTTT. This translates into CAWSVQSGSADTQYF. This chain uses TRBV30 with TRBJ2-3; 8 bases agree with TRBD2. Germline CDR1 GTSNPN, CDR2 SVGIG (reference sequence). CDR3 length equals 15 residues. With 0 bases clipped from V and 4 bases from J, the junction kept 6 bases outside the gene matches.

CDR3 residues: CARTHRSPGNQPQHF. The CDR3 nucleotides read TGTGCCAGAACCCATAGAAGCCCTGGCAATCAGCCCCAGCATTTT. V gene TRBV5-3 combines with J gene TRBJ1-5; D is uncertain. TRBV5-3 is assigned to the ORF class and has an uncertain function. V lost 6 bases and J lost 2, with 15 bases in between. The CDR3 runs to 15 residues.